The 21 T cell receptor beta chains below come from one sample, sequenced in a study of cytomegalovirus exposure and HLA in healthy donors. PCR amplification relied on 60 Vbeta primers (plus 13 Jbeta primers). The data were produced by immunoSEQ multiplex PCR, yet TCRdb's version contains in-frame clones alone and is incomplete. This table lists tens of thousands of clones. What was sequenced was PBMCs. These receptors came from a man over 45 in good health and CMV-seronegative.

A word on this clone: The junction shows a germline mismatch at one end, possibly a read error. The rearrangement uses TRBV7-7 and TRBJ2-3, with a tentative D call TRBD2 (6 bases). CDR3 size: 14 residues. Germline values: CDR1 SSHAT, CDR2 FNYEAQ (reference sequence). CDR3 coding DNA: TGTGCTAGCAGCTTACGGGGGTTGACAGATACGCAGTATTTT. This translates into CASSLRGLTDTQYF. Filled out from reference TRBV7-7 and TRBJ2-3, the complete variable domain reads GAGVSQSPRYKVTKRGQDVTLRCDPISSHATLYWYQQALGQGPEFLTYFNYEAQPDKSGLPSDRFSAERPEGSISTLTIQRTEQRDSAMYRCASSLRGLTDTQYFGPGTRLTVL.

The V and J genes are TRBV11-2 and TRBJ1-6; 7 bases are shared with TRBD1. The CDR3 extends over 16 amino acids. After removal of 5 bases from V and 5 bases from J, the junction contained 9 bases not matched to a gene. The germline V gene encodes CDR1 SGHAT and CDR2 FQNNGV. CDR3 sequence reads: CASSRVSGQNNSPLHF. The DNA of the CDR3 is TGTGCCAGCAGCCGAGTGTCGGGACAGAATAATTCACCCCTCCACTTT.

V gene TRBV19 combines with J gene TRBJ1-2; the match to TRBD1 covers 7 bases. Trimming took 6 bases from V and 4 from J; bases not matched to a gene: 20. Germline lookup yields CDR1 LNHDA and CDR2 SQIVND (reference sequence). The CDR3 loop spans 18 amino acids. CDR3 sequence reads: CASSTPWDSTVDSYGYTF. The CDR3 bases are TGTGCCAGTAGCACCCCTTGGGACAGTACTGTTGATAGCTATGGCTACACCTTC.

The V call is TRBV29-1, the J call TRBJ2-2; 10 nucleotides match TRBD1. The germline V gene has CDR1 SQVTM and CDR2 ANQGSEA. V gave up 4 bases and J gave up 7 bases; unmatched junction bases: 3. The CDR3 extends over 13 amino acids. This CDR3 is CSVGQGAGGELFF. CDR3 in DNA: TGCAGCGTTGGACAGGGGGCGGGCGGGGAGCTGTTTTTT.

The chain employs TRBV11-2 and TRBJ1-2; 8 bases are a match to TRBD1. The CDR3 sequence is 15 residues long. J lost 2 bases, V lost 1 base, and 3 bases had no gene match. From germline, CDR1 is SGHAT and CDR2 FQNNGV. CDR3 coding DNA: TGTGCCAGCAGCTTAGGGCAGGGGGCCAACTATGGCTACACCTTC. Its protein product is CASSLGQGANYGYTF. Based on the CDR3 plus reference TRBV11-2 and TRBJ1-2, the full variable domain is EAGVAQSPRYKIIEKRQSVAFWCNPISGHATLYWYQQILGQGPKLLIQFQNNGVVDDSQLPKDRFSAERLKGVDSTLKIQPAKLEDSAVYLCASSLGQGANYGYTFGSGTRLTVV.

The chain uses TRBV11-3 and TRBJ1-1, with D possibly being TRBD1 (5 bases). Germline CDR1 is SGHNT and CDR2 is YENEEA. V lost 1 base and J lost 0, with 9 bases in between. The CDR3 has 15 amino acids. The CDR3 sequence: CASSLAAGMNTEAFF. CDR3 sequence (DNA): TGTGCCAGCAGCTTAGCTGCAGGGATGAACACTGAAGCTTTCTTT.

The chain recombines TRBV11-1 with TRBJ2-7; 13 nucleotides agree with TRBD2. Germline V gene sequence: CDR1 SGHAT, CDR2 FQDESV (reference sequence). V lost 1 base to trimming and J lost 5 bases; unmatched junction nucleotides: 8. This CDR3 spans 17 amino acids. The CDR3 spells CASSLVTGLAGSHEQYF. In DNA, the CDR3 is TGTGCCAGCAGCTTAGTTACGGGACTAGCGGGGAGTCACGAGCAGTACTTC.

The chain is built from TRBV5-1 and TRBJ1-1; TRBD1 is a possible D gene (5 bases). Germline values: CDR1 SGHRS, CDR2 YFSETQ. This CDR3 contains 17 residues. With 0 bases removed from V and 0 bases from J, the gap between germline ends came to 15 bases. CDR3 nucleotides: TGCGCCAGCAGCTTGGTTCGGCAGGGTAGTTTGAACACTGAAGCTTTCTTT. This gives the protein CASSLVRQGSLNTEAFF.

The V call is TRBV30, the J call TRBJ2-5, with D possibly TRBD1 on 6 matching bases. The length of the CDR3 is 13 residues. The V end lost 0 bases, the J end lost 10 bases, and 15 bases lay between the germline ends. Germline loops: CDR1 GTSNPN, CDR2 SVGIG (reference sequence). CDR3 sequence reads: CAWSVGTWGRQYF. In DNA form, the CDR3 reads TGTGCCTGGAGTGTCGGGACATGGGGACGCCAGTACTTC.

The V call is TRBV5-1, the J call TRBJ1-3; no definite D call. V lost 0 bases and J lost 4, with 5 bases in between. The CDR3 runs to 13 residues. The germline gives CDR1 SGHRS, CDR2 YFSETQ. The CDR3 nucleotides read TGCGCCAGCAGCTTGGGCTACGGAAACACCATATATTTT. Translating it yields CASSLGYGNTIYF.

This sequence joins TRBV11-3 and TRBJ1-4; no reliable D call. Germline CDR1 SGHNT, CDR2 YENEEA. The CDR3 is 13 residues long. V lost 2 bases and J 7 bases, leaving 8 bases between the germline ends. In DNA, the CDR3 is TGTGCCAGCAGCTTACGGTATGGTGAAAAACTGTTTTTT. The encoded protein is CASSLRYGEKLFF.

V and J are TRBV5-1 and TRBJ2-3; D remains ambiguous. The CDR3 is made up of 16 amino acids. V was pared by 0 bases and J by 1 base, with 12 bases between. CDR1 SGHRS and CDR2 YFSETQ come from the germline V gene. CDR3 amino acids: CASSLGAATGTDTQYF. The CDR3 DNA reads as TGCGCCAGCAGCTTGGGGGCAGCCACCGGCACAGATACGCAGTATTTT.

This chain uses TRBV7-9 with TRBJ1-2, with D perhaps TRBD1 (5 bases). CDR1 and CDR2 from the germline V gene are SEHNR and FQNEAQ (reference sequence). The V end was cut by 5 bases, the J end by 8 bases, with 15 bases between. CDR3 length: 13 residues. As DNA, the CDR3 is TGTGCCAGCAGCACCCGCGAAGGGGTCGGCTACACCTTC. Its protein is CASSTREGVGYTF.

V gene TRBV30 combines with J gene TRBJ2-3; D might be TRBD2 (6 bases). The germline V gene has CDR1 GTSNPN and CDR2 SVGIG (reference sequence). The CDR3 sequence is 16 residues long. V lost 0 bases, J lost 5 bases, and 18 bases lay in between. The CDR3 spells CAWSVRRRALGDTQYF. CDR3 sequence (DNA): TGTGCCTGGAGTGTACGGAGGAGGGCCCTGGGAGATACGCAGTATTTT.

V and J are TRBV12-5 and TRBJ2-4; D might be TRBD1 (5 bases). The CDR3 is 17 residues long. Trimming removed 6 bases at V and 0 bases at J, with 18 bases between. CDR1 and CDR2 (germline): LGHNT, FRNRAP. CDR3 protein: CASGPIRGRTAKNIQYF. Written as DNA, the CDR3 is TGTGCTAGTGGACCGATTAGGGGCAGAACAGCCAAAAACATTCAGTACTTC.

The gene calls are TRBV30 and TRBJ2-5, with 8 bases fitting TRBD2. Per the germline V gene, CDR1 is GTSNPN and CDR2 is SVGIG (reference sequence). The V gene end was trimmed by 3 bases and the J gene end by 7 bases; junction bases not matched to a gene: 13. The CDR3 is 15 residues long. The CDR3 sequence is CAWRKGSGGPPTQYF. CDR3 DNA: TGTGCCTGGAGAAAAGGGAGCGGGGGTCCCCCGACCCAGTACTTC.

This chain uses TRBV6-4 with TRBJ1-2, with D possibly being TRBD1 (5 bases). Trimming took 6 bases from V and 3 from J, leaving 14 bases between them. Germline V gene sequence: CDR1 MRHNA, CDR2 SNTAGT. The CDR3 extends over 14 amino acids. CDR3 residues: CASRKRQQDYGYTF. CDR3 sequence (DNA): TGTGCCAGCAGAAAGAGACAGCAAGACTATGGCTACACCTTC.

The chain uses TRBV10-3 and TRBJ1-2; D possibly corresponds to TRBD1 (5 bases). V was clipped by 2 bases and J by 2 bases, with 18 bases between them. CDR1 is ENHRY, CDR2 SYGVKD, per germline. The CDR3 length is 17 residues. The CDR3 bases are TGTGCCATCAGTGAGCCGGGAGCTGGGGACGGAAACTATGGCTACACCTTC. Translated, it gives CAISEPGAGDGNYGYTF.

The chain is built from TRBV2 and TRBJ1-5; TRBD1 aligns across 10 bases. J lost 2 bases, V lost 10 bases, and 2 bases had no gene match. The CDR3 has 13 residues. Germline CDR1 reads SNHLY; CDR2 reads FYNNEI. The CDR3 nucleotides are TGTGCCATAGGACAGGGGGGCAATCAGCCCCAGCATTTT. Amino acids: CAIGQGGNQPQHF.

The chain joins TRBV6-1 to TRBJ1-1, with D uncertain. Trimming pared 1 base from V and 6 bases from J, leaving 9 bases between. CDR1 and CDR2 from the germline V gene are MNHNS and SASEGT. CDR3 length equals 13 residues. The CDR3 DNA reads TGTGCCAGCAGTGAAGGGTCCCACTCTGAAGCTTTCTTT. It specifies CASSEGSHSEAFF.

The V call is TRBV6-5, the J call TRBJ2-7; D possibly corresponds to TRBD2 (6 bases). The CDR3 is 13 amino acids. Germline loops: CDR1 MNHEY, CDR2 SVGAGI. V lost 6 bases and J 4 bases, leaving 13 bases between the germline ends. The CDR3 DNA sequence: TGTGCCAGCAGACGCCACGGGGGTTACGAGCAGTACTTC. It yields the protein CASRRHGGYEQYF.